The present TCR beta chain was sequenced within a study of blood T cell repertoires in COVID-19. On the study more broadly: Material from acute and convalescent COVID-19 was sourced from the United States, Italy and Spain.

Seattle patients were enrolled during active infection and followed longitudinally. Deletions cut 3 bases from V and 1 base from J, with 8 bases between. Germline loops: CDR1 LNHDA, CDR2 SQIVND (reference sequence). The CDR3 has 14 residues. Authors' processing steps: Reference gene primer amplification yielded estimated nucleated cell counts. Assay used: immunoSEQ multiplex PCR; TCRdb lists only in-frame clones, some missing. D and trimming come from the DNA, and the V and J calls and clone size come from that table. This sample has about 250,000 clones, with around 89% found just once. The sample consisted of peripheral blood. This chain joins TRBV19 and TRBJ2-3; D gene uncertain. The clonotype was recovered from a woman in her thirties with COVID-19, enrolled during active disease. CDR3 nucleotides: TGTGCCAGTAGTATTCAAGCTGGCACAGATACGCAGTATTTT. Its protein product is CASSIQAGTDTQYF.